The rows below give T cell receptor beta chains drawn from one sample of a study of blood T cell repertoires in COVID-19. The method was immunoSEQ multiplex PCR; TCRdb's version includes in-frame clones alone and lacks a portion of them. This table holds over 130,000 clones, roughly 85% found once. Sequencing was performed on peripheral blood. The receptors come from a man aged 45-60 years with acute or convalescent COVID-19. Each CDR3 is given without its conserved first and last residue.

TRBV19 ASSMGGNNNQPQH
TRBV29-1 SVAQTGSLTDTQY
TRBV18 ASSPGQGTNTEAF
TRBV2 ATKDRGNHEQF
TRBV15 ATSRDGQGYGYT
TRBV5-4 ASSWGGNEKLF
TRBV20-1 SASYEGRYGYT
TRBV5-1 ASSGGTAAETQY
TRBV28 ASSPVGAGVEDTQY
TRBV5-4 ASQTSGADTQY
TRBV5-6 ASTFLGRDGSPLH
TRBV10-2 ASSESWSQPQH
TRBV6-1 ASSEQGWDGYT
TRBV6-5 ASSYDRGLEQY
TRBV28 ASSLLPGQQETQY
TRBV28 ASSSPDSSITDTQY
TRBV30 AWGGTYNEQF
TRBV9 ASSVGGDRPYEQY
TRBV3-1/TRBV3-2 ASSQSYSSGNTIY
TRBV5-4 ASRAGLEFYEQY
TRBV6-5 ASSPGRGLETQY
TRBV6-1 ASSEAGGPSSEQY
TRBV3-1/TRBV3-2 ASSQVGRTGGQETQY
TRBV10-2 ASSNGAGANNEQF
TRBV6-5 ASSVGQSYEQY
TRBV4-1 ASSQGPGLHNEQF
TRBV10-3 AIRPAGGPTDTQY
TRBV7-3 ASSLGQGTYNEQF
TRBV27 ASRQQGSETQY
TRBV5-1 ASSLAPGGQNGNTIY
TRBV19 ASTPGRLAGNTIY
TRBV5-1 ASSLAGFTEAF
TRBV11-3 ASSRTGNYEQY
TRBV9 ASRGPAGTPYY
TRBV24-1 ATSEAAGLAGRQF
TRBV7-9 ASSPPFRDSGSPLH
TRBV19 ASSIVDSSYEQY
TRBV3-1/TRBV3-2 ASSLGTASGNTIY
TRBV29-1 SGQGASEGETQY
TRBV5-4 ASSLDLSGTTDTQY
TRBV2 ASSETGRGQPQH
TRBV20-1 SAGTNYEQY
TRBV12-3/TRBV12-4 ASSTTSYNEQF
TRBV10-1 ASSESNSGSLY
TRBV2 ASSVDSSSYNEQF
TRBV11-3 ASSQEDGYT
TRBV20-1 SAREGPTYGYT
TRBV7-9 ASSSINRGVNPYGYT
TRBV11-2 ASSPSYSSGNTIY
TRBV5-1 ASSAGGPGGYT
TRBV20-1 SASRREGQPQH
TRBV5-1 ASSLSQSGRIDTQY
TRBV6-5 ASNTDLFSVDEQY
TRBV6-1 ASSERSRGRSPLH
TRBV18 ASSPPSGYGYT
TRBV3-1/TRBV3-2 ASSPLSGSSTDTQY
TRBV10-2 ASSSGTDDLNTEAF
TRBV7-9 ASSPTSGIHSEQF
TRBV4-1 ASSQVAGELETQY